Listed here are 27 T cell receptor beta chains from one sample, sequenced in a study of T cell changes during pregnancy in multiple sclerosis. Sequencing used immunoSEQ multiplex PCR; TCRdb keeps in-frame clones, though not all of them. Of approximately 100,000 clones in the sample, approximately 93% were seen once. The input for sequencing was peripheral blood, taken after pregnancy. These receptors were collected from a female donor with multiple sclerosis, enrolled in a pregnancy study.

The rearrangement uses TRBV27 and TRBJ2-5; 10 nucleotides align to TRBD2. The CDR3 is made up of 15 amino acids. Trimming cost V 3 bases and J 4 bases; bases outside gene matches: 5. CDR1 and CDR2 (germline): MNHEY, SMNVEV (reference sequence). CDR3: CASSLYSGGTETQYF. In DNA, the CDR3 is TGTGCCAGCAGTTTGTATAGCGGGGGGACAGAGACCCAGTACTTC.

The rearrangement links TRBV7-8 to TRBJ1-3; perhaps TRBD1 as D (6 bases). CDR3 length equals 15 residues. Trimming stripped 5 bases from V and 1 base from J, with 12 bases between. Germline V gene lookup returns CDR1 SGHVS and CDR2 FQNEAQ. Here the CDR3 DNA reads TGTGCCAGCAGCGACTACAGGGAGTCTGGAAACACCATATATTTT. Amino acids: CASSDYRESGNTIYF.

The chain has TRBV4-1 and TRBJ2-1, with a weak D call TRBD2 (6 bases). This CDR3 spans 16 amino acids. V lost 2 bases, J lost 12 bases, and 23 bases lay in between. Germline V gives CDR1 MGHRA, CDR2 YSYEKL. The CDR3 coding sequence is TGCGCCAGCAGCCAACAGCTGTCGCGGGGCCCGGCTAGGCAGTTCTTC. Encoded protein: CASSQQLSRGPARQFF.

In its sample, this clone was seen a few times. The V call is TRBV6-1, the J call TRBJ2-5; 7 nucleotides line up with TRBD1. V was pared by 3 bases and J by 4 bases, with 8 bases of the junction left unmatched. CDR3 size: 15 residues. From germline, CDR1 is MNHNS and CDR2 SASEGT. The CDR3 nucleotides read TGTGCCAGCAGTGACGGTGAACAGGGGCCAGAGACCCAGTACTTC. It is translated as CASSDGEQGPETQYF.

The gene calls are TRBV5-1 and TRBJ1-1, with D uncertain. V was trimmed by 4 bases and J by 1 base, leaving 8 bases between them. CDR1 and CDR2 (germline): SGHRS, YFSETQ. The CDR3 totals 13 residues. CDR3 bases: TGCGCCAGCAGCGAGACATCGAACACTGAAGCTTTCTTT. This encodes CASSETSNTEAFF.

The V and J genes are TRBV2 and TRBJ1-1, with unresolved D. There are 13 residues in the CDR3. Between the trimmed V and J ends, which lost 4 bases and 4 bases, there was a span of 10 bases. Looked up from germline, CDR1 is SNHLY and CDR2 is FYNNEI. In nucleotides, the CDR3 is TGTGCCAGCAGTGGGTATCGGGGCACTGAAGCTTTCTTT. Its protein product is CASSGYRGTEAFF. The entire variable domain, with the rest obtained from reference TRBV2 and TRBJ1-1, is as follows: EPEVTQTPSHQVTQMGQEVILRCVPISNHLYFYWYRQILGQKVEFLVSFYNNEISEKSEIFDDQFSVERPDGSNFTLKIRSTKLEDSAMYFCASSGYRGTEAFFGQGTRLTVV.

This sequence joins TRBV9 and TRBJ2-3; 8 bases are shared with TRBD2. Germline V CDR1 and CDR2: SGDLS, YYNGEE. V gave up 0 bases and J gave up 4 bases; unmatched junction bases: 7. CDR3 length: 16 residues. The CDR3 region has the DNA TGTGCCAGCAGCGTAGGTCGGGGGGGCGGCCCAGATACGCAGTATTTT. Translating gives CASSVGRGGGPDTQYF.

J is TRBJ1-6 and V is TRBV10-3; TRBD1 might be the D (6 bases). The CDR3 has 15 amino acids. Germline V gives CDR1 ENHRY, CDR2 SYGVKD. Trimming removed 7 bases from V and 6 bases from J, with 16 bases in between. The CDR3 here is CAINSAGETNSPLHF. The DNA for the CDR3 is TGTGCCATCAATTCGGCAGGGGAGACTAATTCACCCCTCCACTTT.

A single count supports this clone. The V and J genes are TRBV25-1 and TRBJ1-2, with 7 bases aligning to TRBD1. V was clipped by 6 bases and J by 4 bases; unmatched bases: 5. CDR1 MGHDK and CDR2 SYGVNS come from the germline V gene. The CDR3 loop spans 13 amino acids. The CDR3 region is CASRPQGFYGYTF. The CDR3 DNA is TGTGCCAGCAGACCACAGGGGTTCTATGGCTACACCTTC.

The sample holds one count of this clone. The rearrangement joins TRBV28 to TRBJ2-5; D is unresolved. The CDR3 spans 15 residues. Trimming pared 2 bases from V and 5 bases from J, leaving 15 bases between. Germline CDR1 reads MDHEN; CDR2 reads SYDVKM. The CDR3 DNA reads as TGTGCCAGCAGTTTAGACTTTGGAACGGAGGAGACCCAGTACTTC. Its protein product is CASSLDFGTEETQYF. Complete variable domain (other parts from reference TRBV28 and TRBJ2-5): DVKVTQSSRYLVKRTGEKVFLECVQDMDHENMFWYRQDPGLGLRLIYFSYDVKMKEKGDIPEGYSVSREKKERFSLILESASTNQTSMYLCASSLDFGTEETQYFGPGTRLLVL.

V and J are TRBV11-3 and TRBJ2-6, with 7 bases lining up with TRBD1. Looked up from germline, CDR1 is SGHNT and CDR2 is YENEEA. Unmatched junction bases numbered 7, after V lost 5 bases and J lost 0 bases. The length of the CDR3 is 17 residues. The CDR3 coding sequence is TGTGCCAGCAGCCAGGGGACAGCCAGCTCTGGGGCCAACGTCCTGACTTTC. Its translation is CASSQGTASSGANVLTF.

The genes are TRBV19 and TRBJ2-1; 7 bases line up with TRBD2. This CDR3 contains 15 residues. The V and J ends lost 1 base and 7 bases, in that order; junction bases with no gene match: 7. The V gene's germline CDR1 is LNHDA and CDR2 SQIVND (reference sequence). The CDR3 spells CASSIVAGVENEQFF. The CDR3 nucleotides are TGTGCCAGTAGTATAGTTGCGGGGGTCGAGAATGAGCAGTTCTTC.

V and J are TRBV18 and TRBJ1-6; 9 bases line up with TRBD1. CDR1 KGHSH and CDR2 LQKENI come from the germline V gene. The ends lost 3 bases at V and 10 bases at J; junction bases unmatched: 7. The length of the CDR3 is 15 residues. The CDR3 bases are TGTGCCAGCTCACCGAGAGACACAGGGGGCTCACCCCTCCACTTT. Amino acids: CASSPRDTGGSPLHF.

The table lists this clone with a few counts. This chain uses TRBV4-2 with TRBJ1-6; D is unresolved. CDR1 and CDR2 from the germline V gene are LGHNA and YNFKEQ. V was pared by 0 bases and J by 5 bases, with 11 bases between. The CDR3 runs to 16 residues. CDR3 amino acids: CASSQDRRGNNSPLHF. The DNA for the CDR3 is TGTGCCAGCAGCCAAGATCGGAGAGGCAATAATTCACCCCTCCACTTT.

This clone was detected only once. The J gene is TRBJ2-2, the V gene TRBV5-1, with 12 bases lining up with TRBD2. CDR1 SGHRS and CDR2 YFSETQ come from the germline V gene. The CDR3 covers 17 residues. V was clipped by 4 bases and J by 7 bases; unmatched bases: 11. Written as DNA, the CDR3 is TGCGCCAGCAGCCCCCCCGCTAGCGGGGGGGCCGTCGGGGAGCTGTTTTTT. The encoded protein is CASSPPASGGAVGELFF.

The sample holds a few counts of this clone. The sample contains more than one DNA sequence encoding this CDR3. The gene calls are TRBV2 and TRBJ1-5, with 8 bases aligning to TRBD1. The CDR3 has 13 amino acids. Germline V gene lookup returns CDR1 SNHLY and CDR2 FYNNEI. The V segment lost 8 bases and the J segment 2 bases; nucleotides outside the gene matches: 2. The CDR3, as DNA: TGTGCCAGCTTGGGACAGGGCAATCAGCCCCAGCATTTT. This translates into CASLGQGNQPQHF.

This chain uses TRBV6-1 with TRBJ1-3; 12 nucleotides line up with TRBD1. CDR3 size: 14 residues. J gave up 8 bases and V 6 bases, and 5 bases lay outside the gene matches. In germline, CDR1 is MNHNS, CDR2 SASEGT. The CDR3 sequence is CASRPGQGAYTIYF. DNA for the CDR3: TGTGCCAGCAGGCCGGGACAGGGGGCTTACACCATATATTTT.

V gene TRBV19 combines with J gene TRBJ1-2, with TRBD1 matching over 7 bases. Germline CDR1 and CDR2: LNHDA and SQIVND (reference sequence). The CDR3 has 14 amino acids. Germline trimming cut 7 bases from V and 8 bases from J; bases unmatched to any gene: 13. The CDR3 region is CASMYPGQGGGYTF. The CDR3 coding sequence is TGTGCCAGTATGTATCCGGGCCAGGGGGGCGGCTACACCTTC.

The rearrangement links TRBV19 to TRBJ2-5; D gene ambiguous. The V end was cut by 3 bases, the J end by 0 bases, with 5 bases between. The CDR3 runs 13 residues. CDR1 LNHDA and CDR2 SQIVND come from the germline V gene (reference sequence). CDR3 region: CASSISNQETQYF. The CDR3 DNA follows: TGTGCCAGTAGTATTAGCAACCAAGAGACCCAGTACTTC.

The chain uses TRBV5-1 and TRBJ2-2; possible D gene TRBD2, 5 bases. There are 15 residues in the CDR3. Trimming cost V 4 bases and J 1 base, with 11 bases left between them. Germline V CDR1 and CDR2: SGHRS, YFSETQ. CDR3 DNA: TGCGCCAGCAGCACCTCGGGGTGGAACACCGGGGAGCTGTTTTTT. It codes for CASSTSGWNTGELFF. Supplemented by reference TRBV5-1 and TRBJ2-2, the full variable domain reads KAGVTQTPRYLIKTRGQQVTLSCSPISGHRSVSWYQQTPGQGLQFLFEYFSETQRNKGNFPGRFSGRQFSNSRSEMNVSTLELGDSALYLCASSTSGWNTGELFFGEGSRLTVL.

This clone was seen only a few times. The chain combines TRBV9 with TRBJ2-7; 7 nucleotides agree with TRBD1. After removal of 2 bases from V and 0 bases from J, the junction contained 5 bases not matched to a gene. This CDR3 contains 15 residues. Germline V gene data show CDR1 as SGDLS and CDR2 as YYNGEE. The CDR3 spells CASSVGDSSSYEQYF. CDR3 nucleotide sequence: TGTGCCAGCAGCGTTGGGGACAGCAGCTCCTACGAGCAGTACTTC.

V gene TRBV2 combines with J gene TRBJ2-1, with D tentatively TRBD2 (6 bases). The V and J ends lost 6 bases and 8 bases respectively, with 17 bases between them. The CDR3 is 14 amino acids. Germline V CDR1 and CDR2: SNHLY, FYNNEI. DNA of the CDR3: TGTGCCAGCAGAGTAGCGGACTGGGGGGATGAGCAGTTCTTC. Translation gives CASRVADWGDEQFF.

The CDR3 DNA reads as TGTGCCAGCAGCCTTGGACAGGGTTCTGAAGCTTTCTTT. It specifies CASSLGQGSEAFF. V gene TRBV7-6 combines with J gene TRBJ1-1; 8 bases are shared with TRBD1. In germline, CDR1 is SGHVS, CDR2 FNYEAQ. There are 13 residues in the CDR3. V dropped 5 bases and J dropped 6; count of bases not matched to a gene: 5.

This rearrangement joins TRBV29-1 to TRBJ2-2, with D unresolved. V lost 7 bases to trimming and J lost 1 base, with 10 bases between them. The CDR3 is 13 residues long. Germline V CDR1 and CDR2: SQVTM, ANQGSEA. The CDR3 DNA reads TGCAGCGCCTTGCGAGGGAACACCGGGGAGCTGTTTTTT. Its protein product is CSALRGNTGELFF.

The rearrangement links TRBV5-5 to TRBJ2-7; the D is unclear. This CDR3 is built from 13 residues. Germline V CDR1 and CDR2: SGHKS, YYEKEE (reference sequence). V gave up 0 bases and J gave up 3 bases, with 7 bases separating them. The CDR3: CASSLGGIYEQYF. The DNA of the CDR3 is TGTGCCAGCAGCTTGGGCGGTATCTACGAGCAGTACTTC.

V and J are TRBV5-5 and TRBJ2-1, with D perhaps TRBD2 (5 bases). Germline V gene lookup returns CDR1 SGHKS and CDR2 YYEKEE (reference sequence). V lost 4 bases and J lost 3, with 14 bases in between. The CDR3 spans 15 residues. In DNA, the CDR3 is TGTGCCAGCAGCCCTAACGCGGGCCTCTACAATGAGCAGTTCTTC. Its protein is CASSPNAGLYNEQFF.

The chain links TRBV5-1 to TRBJ1-2; no definite D call. The CDR3 is 13 residues long. V lost 0 bases and J lost 7, with 10 bases in between. Germline lookup yields CDR1 SGHRS and CDR2 YFSETQ. The CDR3 is CASSLGSGPGYTF. The CDR3 DNA is TGCGCCAGCAGCTTGGGGAGCGGGCCTGGCTACACCTTC.